A selection of T cell receptor beta chains follows, all from one sample in a study of cytotoxic CD8 clonotypes in ibrutinib-treated CLL. The repertoire was sequenced with immunoSEQ multiplex PCR; TCRdb's copy has only in-frame clones and lacks some. The sample lists some 200,000 clones, roughly 79% occurring once. The sample here was PBMCs, taken after 12 months of ibrutinib treatment. These receptors were collected from a human donor with chronic lymphocytic leukemia. Each CDR3 is given with its conserved first and last residue. D genes are given only for firm matches. Size values are once, few and many counts, or a class for expanded clones, and some rows have none.

>NA|NA|TRBV27|TRBJ2-1
CASSPTATPGSSYNEQFF
TGTGCCAGCAGTCCCACCGCAACGCCGGGAAGCTCCTACAATGAGCAGTTCTTC
>NA|TRBD1|TRBV30|TRBJ1-2
CAWSSGQGASRGYTF
TGTGCCTGGAGTTCGGGACAGGGGGCTTCGAGAGGCTACACCTTC
>NA|NA|TRBV19|TRBJ2-7
CASSIRSNEQYF
TGTGCCAGTAGTATCCGGTCCAACGAGCAGTACTTC
>NA|NA|TRBV9|TRBJ1-1
CASSVVSANTEAFF
TGTGCCAGCAGCGTAGTTTCGGCGAACACTGAAGCTTTCTTT
>few|NA|TRBV7-6|TRBJ2-5
CASSSLVQETQYF
TGTGCCAGCAGCTCGTTAGTCCAAGAGACCCAGTACTTC
>NA|NA|TRBV2|TRBJ2-6
CASSEAQTRSGANVLTF
TGTGCCAGCAGTGAAGCCCAGACCCGCTCTGGGGCCAACGTCCTGACTTTC
>NA|NA|TRBV9|TRBJ2-7
CASSVGEGGYEQYF
TGTGCCAGCAGCGTAGGGGAGGGGGGATACGAGCAGTACTTC
>once|TRBD1|TRBV6-5|TRBJ1-1
CASTGGLNTEAFF
TGTGCCAGCACAGGGGGGTTGAACACTGAAGCTTTCTTT
>NA|TRBD2|TRBV7-8|TRBJ2-1
CASSLVAGLYNEQFF
TGTGCCAGCAGCTTAGTAGCGGGGCTATACAATGAGCAGTTCTTC
>NA|NA|TRBV20-1|TRBJ1-4
CSVPTGEKLFF
TGCAGTGTCCCGACGGGGGAAAAACTGTTTTTT
>NA|TRBD1|TRBV11-2|TRBJ1-3
CASSARQGSRFPGNTIYF
TGTGCCAGCAGCGCGCGACAGGGGTCGAGGTTCCCTGGAAACACCATATATTTT
>NA|TRBD1|TRBV6-5|TRBJ1-6
CASSWSGTGASPLHF
TGTGCCAGCAGTTGGTCCGGGACAGGGGCTTCACCCCTCCACTTT
>NA|NA|TRBV19|TRBJ1-5
CASSRAQGIQPQHF
TGTGCCAGTAGTAGAGCACAGGGCATTCAGCCCCAGCATTTT
>once|NA|TRBV6-5|TRBJ1-1
CASSPSTENTEAFF
TGTGCCAGCAGCCCCTCGACAGAGAACACTGAAGCTTTCTTT
>NA|TRBD2|TRBV10-3|TRBJ2-7
CAITASGSYEQYF
TGTGCCATCACCGCTAGCGGGAGTTACGAGCAGTACTTC
>NA|NA|TRBV10-3|TRBJ2-3
CAISEVGLNTQYF
TGTGCCATCAGTGAAGTGGGGTTGAATACGCAGTATTTT
>NA|TRBD2|TRBV27|TRBJ2-1
CASSSPSGRANNEQFF
TGTGCCAGCAGTTCCCCAAGCGGGAGGGCCAATAATGAGCAGTTCTTC
>NA|NA|TRBV5-6|TRBJ2-1
CASSLATGYNEQFF
TGTGCCAGCAGCTTGGCAACAGGGTACAATGAGCAGTTCTTC
>NA|NA|TRBV19|TRBJ2-1
CASRSAGSYNEQFF
TGTGCCAGTAGATCAGCAGGATCCTACAATGAGCAGTTCTTC
>NA|NA|TRBV2|TRBJ2-1
CASKGIGEASYNEQFF
TGTGCCAGCAAGGGGATCGGGGAGGCCTCCTACAATGAGCAGTTCTTC
>NA|TRBD1|TRBV4-1|TRBJ1-6
CASSHTGQLVSPLHF
TGCGCCAGCAGCCACACGGGACAGCTAGTTTCACCCCTCCACTTT
>NA|TRBD1|TRBV28|TRBJ2-4
CASTTYRGQAKNIQYF
TGTGCCAGCACCACATATAGGGGGCAAGCCAAAAACATTCAGTACTTC
>once|NA|TRBV4-1|TRBJ2-1
CASSQKVDTYNEQFF
TGCGCCAGCAGCCAGAAAGTGGACACCTACAATGAGCAGTTCTTC
>NA|TRBD1|TRBV6-5|TRBJ1-1
CASSPGQLNTEAFF
TGTGCCAGCAGTCCGGGACAGTTGAACACTGAAGCTTTCTTT
>NA|NA|TRBV11-1|TRBJ1-2
CASSLEGSGYTF
TGTGCCAGCAGCTTAGAGGGTAGCGGCTACACCTTC
>NA|NA|TRBV7-9|TRBJ1-4
CASSLRTTGEKLFF
TGTGCCAGCAGCCTACGGACAACCGGGGAAAAACTGTTTTTT
>NA|TRBD2|TRBV25-1|TRBJ2-7
CASSDPGTSGGAEQYF
TGTGCCAGCAGTGACCCCGGGACTAGCGGGGGGGCCGAGCAGTACTTC
>few|NA|TRBV5-5|TRBJ2-7
CASSRRPSFTYEQYF
TGTGCCAGCAGCAGACGACCTTCCTTTACCTACGAGCAGTACTTC
>NA|NA|TRBV28|TRBJ2-7
CASSSIGRSYEQYF
TGTGCCAGCAGTTCTATCGGACGGAGCTACGAGCAGTACTTC
>NA|TRBD2|TRBV7-7|TRBJ2-5
CASSSGLAGGETQYF
TGTGCTAGCAGCTCGGGACTAGCGGGGGGAGAGACCCAGTACTTC
>NA|NA|TRBV5-6|TRBJ2-5
CASSRWDQETQYF
TGTGCCAGCAGTCGATGGGACCAAGAGACCCAGTACTTC
>NA|TRBD1|TRBV5-6|TRBJ1-2
CASSSGSGQLNYGYTF
TGTGCCAGCAGCTCCGGATCGGGACAGCTGAACTATGGCTACACCTTC